The text below deals with one T cell receptor (beta chain). This beta chain was picked up by a library intended for alpha chains and is off target, so its count carries little meaning. This record comes from a study of spatial heterogeneity in lung cancer. The overall study: The study consistently detected more beta-chain than alpha-chain sequences. More than 9.5 raw reads, on average, carried each unique TCR and UMI combination.

The germline V gene has CDR1 LGHDT and CDR2 YNNKEL (reference sequence). With V trimmed by 1 base and J by 5 bases, 9 bases remained unmatched. This CDR3 is built from 18 residues. TCRdb re-analysed the 5' RACE reads in MiXCR, keeping a single row per CDR3 protein. This sample has 5,500 to 7,500 distinct CDR3 sequences, with roughly 3.8% found just once. Sample time point: sample taken at primary tumor resection. Material for sequencing was whole RNA from tumor, nontumor lung or frozen PBMC, left unsorted. Samples were obtained from roughly 65 donors, all untreated early-stage non-small cell lung cancer patients.

This TCR derives from a female donor with early-stage non-small cell lung cancer. Sequencing used normal lung tissue next to the tumor, obtained at surgery. The V gene is TRBV3-1, the J gene TRBJ2-5; TRBD2 matches 14 bases. CDR3 bases: TGTGCCAGCAGCCAAGTCCGGGGGACTAGCGGGGGCTCGGAGACCCAGTACTTC. It codes for CASSQVRGTSGGSETQYF.